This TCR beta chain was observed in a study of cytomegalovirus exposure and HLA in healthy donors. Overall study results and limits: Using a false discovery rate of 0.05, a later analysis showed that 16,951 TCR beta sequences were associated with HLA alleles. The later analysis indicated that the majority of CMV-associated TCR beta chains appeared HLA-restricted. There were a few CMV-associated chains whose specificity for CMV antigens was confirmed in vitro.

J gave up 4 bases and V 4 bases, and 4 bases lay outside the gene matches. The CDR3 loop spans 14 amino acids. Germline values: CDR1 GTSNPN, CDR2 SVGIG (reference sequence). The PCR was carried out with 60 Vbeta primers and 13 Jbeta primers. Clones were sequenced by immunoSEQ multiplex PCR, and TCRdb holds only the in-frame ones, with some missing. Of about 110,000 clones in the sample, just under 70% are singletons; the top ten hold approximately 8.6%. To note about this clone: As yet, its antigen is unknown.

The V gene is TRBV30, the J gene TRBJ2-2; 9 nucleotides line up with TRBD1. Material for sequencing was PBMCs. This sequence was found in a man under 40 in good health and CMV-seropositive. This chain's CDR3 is CAWKGQGSTGELFF. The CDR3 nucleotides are TGTGCCTGGAAGGGACAGGGTAGCACCGGGGAGCTGTTTTTT.